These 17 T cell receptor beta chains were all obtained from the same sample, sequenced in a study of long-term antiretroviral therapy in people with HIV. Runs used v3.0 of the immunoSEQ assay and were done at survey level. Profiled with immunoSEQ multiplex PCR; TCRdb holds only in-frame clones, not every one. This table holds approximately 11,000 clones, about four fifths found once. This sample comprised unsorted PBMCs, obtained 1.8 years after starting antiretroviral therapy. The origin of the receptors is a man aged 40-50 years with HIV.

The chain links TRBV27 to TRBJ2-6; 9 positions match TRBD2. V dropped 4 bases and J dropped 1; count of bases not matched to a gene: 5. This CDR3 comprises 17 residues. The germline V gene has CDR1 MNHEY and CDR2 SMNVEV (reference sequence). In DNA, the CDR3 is TGTGCCAGCAGTTGGGGCGGGAGGGATTCTGGGGCCAACGTCCTGACTTTC. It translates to CASSWGGRDSGANVLTF. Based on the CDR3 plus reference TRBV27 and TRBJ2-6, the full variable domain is EAQVTQNPRYLITVTGKKLTVTCSQNMNHEYMSWYRQDPGLGLRQIYYSMNVEVTDKGDVPEGYKVSRKEKRNFPLILESPSPNQTSLYFCASSWGGRDSGANVLTFGAGSRLTVL.

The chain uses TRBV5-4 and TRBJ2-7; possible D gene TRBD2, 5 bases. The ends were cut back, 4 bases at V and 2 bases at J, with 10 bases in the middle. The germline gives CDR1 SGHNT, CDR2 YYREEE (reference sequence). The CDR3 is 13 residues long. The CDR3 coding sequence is TGTGCCAGCAGCCCGGACTCCGCCTACGAGCAGTACTTC. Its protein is CASSPDSAYEQYF.

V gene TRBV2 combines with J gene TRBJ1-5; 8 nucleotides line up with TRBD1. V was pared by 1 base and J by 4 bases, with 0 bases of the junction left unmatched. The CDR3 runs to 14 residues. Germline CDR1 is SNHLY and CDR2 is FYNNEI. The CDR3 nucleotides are TGTGCCAGCAGTGAAGGACAGGGGAATCAGCCCCAGCATTTT. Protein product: CASSEGQGNQPQHF.

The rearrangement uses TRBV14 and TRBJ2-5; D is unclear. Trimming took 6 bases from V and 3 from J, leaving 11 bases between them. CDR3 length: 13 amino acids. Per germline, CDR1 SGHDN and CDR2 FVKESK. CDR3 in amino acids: CASSGQHKETQYF. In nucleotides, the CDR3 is TGTGCCAGCAGTGGGCAGCATAAAGAGACCCAGTACTTC.

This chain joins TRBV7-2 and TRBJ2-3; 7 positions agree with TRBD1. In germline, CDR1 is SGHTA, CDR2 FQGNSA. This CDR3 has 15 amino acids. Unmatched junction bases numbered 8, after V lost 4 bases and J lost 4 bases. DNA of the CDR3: TGTGCCAGCAGCTCCGACGACAGGGTCGCAGATACGCAGTATTTT. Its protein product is CASSSDDRVADTQYF.

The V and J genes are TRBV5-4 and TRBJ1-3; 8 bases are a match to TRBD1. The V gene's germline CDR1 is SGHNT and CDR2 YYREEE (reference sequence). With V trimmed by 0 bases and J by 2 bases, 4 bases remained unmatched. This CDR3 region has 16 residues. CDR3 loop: CASSLASTGAGNTIYF. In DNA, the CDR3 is TGTGCCAGCAGCTTGGCTTCGACAGGGGCTGGAAACACCATATATTTT.

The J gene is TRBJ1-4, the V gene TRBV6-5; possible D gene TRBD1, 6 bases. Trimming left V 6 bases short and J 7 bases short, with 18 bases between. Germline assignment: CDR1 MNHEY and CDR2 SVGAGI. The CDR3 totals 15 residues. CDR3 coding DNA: TGTGCCAGCAGGCGTATACTGGGGGGCGGTGAAAAACTGTTTTTT. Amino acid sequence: CASRRILGGGEKLFF.

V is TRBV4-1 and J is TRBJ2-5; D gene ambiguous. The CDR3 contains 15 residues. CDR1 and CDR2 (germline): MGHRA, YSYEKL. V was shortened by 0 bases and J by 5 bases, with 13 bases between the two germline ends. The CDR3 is CASSQDPSIGETQYF. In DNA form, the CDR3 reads TGCGCCAGCAGCCAAGATCCGTCCATAGGGGAGACCCAGTACTTC.

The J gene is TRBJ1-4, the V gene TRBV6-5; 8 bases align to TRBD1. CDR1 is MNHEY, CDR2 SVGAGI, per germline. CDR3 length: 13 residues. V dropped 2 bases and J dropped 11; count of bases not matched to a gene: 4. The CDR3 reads CASSYAGQEKLFF. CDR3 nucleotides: TGTGCCAGCAGTTACGCGGGACAGGAGAAACTGTTTTTT.

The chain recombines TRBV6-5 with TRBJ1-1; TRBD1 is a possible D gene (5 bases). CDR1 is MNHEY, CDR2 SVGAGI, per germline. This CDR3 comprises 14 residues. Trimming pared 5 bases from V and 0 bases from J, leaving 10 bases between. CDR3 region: CASSDGTVNTEAFF. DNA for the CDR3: TGTGCCAGCAGTGACGGGACCGTGAACACTGAAGCTTTCTTT.

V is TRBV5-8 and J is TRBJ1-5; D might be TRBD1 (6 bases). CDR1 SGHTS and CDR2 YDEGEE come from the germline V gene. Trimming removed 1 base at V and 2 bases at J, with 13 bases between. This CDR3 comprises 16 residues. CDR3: CASSLLRGVGNQPQHF. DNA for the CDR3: TGTGCCAGCAGCTTGCTCAGGGGAGTCGGCAATCAGCCCCAGCATTTT.

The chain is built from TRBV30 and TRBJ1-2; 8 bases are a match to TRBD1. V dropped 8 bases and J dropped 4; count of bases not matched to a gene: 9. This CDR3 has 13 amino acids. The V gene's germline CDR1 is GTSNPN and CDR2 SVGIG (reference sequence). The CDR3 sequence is CATDGQGPYGYTF. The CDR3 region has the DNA TGTGCCACCGACGGACAGGGTCCCTATGGCTACACCTTC.

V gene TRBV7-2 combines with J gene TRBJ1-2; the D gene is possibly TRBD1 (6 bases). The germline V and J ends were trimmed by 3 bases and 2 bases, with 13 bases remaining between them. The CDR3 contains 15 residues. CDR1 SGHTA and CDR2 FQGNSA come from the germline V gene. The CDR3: CASSFDNRANYGYTF. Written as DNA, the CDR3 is TGTGCCAGCAGCTTCGACAACAGGGCAAACTATGGCTACACCTTC.

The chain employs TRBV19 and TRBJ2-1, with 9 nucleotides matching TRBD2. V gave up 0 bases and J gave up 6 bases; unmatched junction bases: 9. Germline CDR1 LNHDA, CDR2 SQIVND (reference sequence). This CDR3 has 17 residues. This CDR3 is CASSIDNSGSRSNEQFF. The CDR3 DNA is TGTGCCAGTAGTATAGATAATAGCGGGAGTAGGTCCAATGAGCAGTTCTTC.

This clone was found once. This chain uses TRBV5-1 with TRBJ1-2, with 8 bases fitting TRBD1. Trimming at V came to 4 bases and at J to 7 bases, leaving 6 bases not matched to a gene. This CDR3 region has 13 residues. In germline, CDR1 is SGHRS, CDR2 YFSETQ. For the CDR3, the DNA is TGCGCCAGCAGCGTTCAGGGGGCGCTTGGCTACACCTTC. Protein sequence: CASSVQGALGYTF.

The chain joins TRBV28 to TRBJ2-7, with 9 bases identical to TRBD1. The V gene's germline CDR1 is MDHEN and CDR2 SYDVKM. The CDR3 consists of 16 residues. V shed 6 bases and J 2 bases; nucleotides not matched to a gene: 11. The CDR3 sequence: CASRPAGTGSTYEQYF. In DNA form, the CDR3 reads TGTGCCAGCAGGCCCGCCGGGACAGGGAGCACCTACGAGCAGTACTTC.

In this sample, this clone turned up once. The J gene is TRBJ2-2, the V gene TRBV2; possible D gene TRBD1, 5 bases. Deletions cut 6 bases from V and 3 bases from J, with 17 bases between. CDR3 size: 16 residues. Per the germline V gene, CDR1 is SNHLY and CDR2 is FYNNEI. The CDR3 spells CASSDRPLADTGELFF. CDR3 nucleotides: TGTGCCAGCAGCGACAGACCCCTCGCGGACACCGGGGAGCTGTTTTTT.